A single sample is the source of the 30 T cell receptor beta chains below, sequenced in a study of shared clonotypes between healthy human individuals. Assay: immunoSEQ multiplex PCR; the TCRdb copy retains only in-frame clones and omits some. The table lists some 500,000 clones, 90% to 97% of them singletons, with under 0.065% in the top ten. The sequencing sample was made of naive CD4+ T cells sorted from blood. Subset reported: CD45RA+ positively selected. The receptors come from a woman between 25 and 40 years old in good health.

This clone was found once. The rearrangement joins TRBV18 to TRBJ2-3, with TRBD2 identical over 9 bases. Unmatched junction bases numbered 7, after V lost 6 bases and J lost 3 bases. The CDR3 length is 15 residues. Germline V gene data show CDR1 as KGHSH and CDR2 as LQKENI. Written as DNA, the CDR3 is TGTGCCAGCTCTCCGACTAGCGGTCGAACAGATACGCAGTATTTT. Amino acids: CASSPTSGRTDTQYF.

V is TRBV4-2 and J is TRBJ1-1, with 8 positions matching TRBD1. The germline V gene has CDR1 LGHNA and CDR2 YNFKEQ. After removal of 4 bases from V and 7 bases from J, the junction contained 23 bases not matched to a gene. This CDR3 is 19 amino acids long. CDR3 sequence: CASSLQSASPRTGTGEAFF. CDR3 coding DNA: TGTGCCAGCAGCCTCCAGTCTGCCTCCCCACGAACCGGGACAGGTGAAGCTTTCTTT.

This chain connects TRBV6-5 to TRBJ2-5; TRBD1 matches at 9 bases. V lost 5 bases to trimming and J lost 5 bases; unmatched junction nucleotides: 9. The V gene's germline CDR1 is MNHEY and CDR2 SVGAGI. This CDR3 is built from 15 residues. CDR3 DNA: TGTGCCAGCAGTCTCACAGGGGGCGGAGTGGAGACCCAGTACTTC. Translating it yields CASSLTGGGVETQYF.

The CDR3 sequence is CASSQVQTSGRPPYEQYF. The CDR3 nucleotides are TGCGCCAGCAGCCAAGTACAGACTAGCGGGAGGCCACCCTACGAGCAGTACTTC. The chain is built from TRBV4-1 and TRBJ2-7, with 13 bases matching TRBD2. This CDR3 spans 18 amino acids. Germline CDR1 and CDR2: MGHRA and YSYEKL. V dropped 1 base and J dropped 2; count of bases not matched to a gene: 8.

Notes on this clone: A read error may produce the germline difference seen at one junction end. CDR3 residues: CASSEGTSGSSYNEQFF. CDR3 coding DNA: TGTGCCAGCAGCGAAGGGACTAGCGGGAGCTCCTACAATGAGCAGTTCTTC. The chain employs TRBV6-1 and TRBJ2-1; 14 bases fit TRBD2. The CDR3 sequence is 17 residues long. Germline CDR1 is MNHNS and CDR2 is SASEGT.

Regarding this clone: The junction and the germline gene differ at one end; a read error may be behind it. The V gene is TRBV5-1, the J gene TRBJ2-1, with a possible D match to TRBD1 (5 bases). The CDR3 length is 13 residues. CDR1 and CDR2 from the germline V gene are SGHRS and YFSETQ. The CDR3 coding sequence is TGCGCCTGCAGCCCGAGTTCCAGGGATGAGCAGTTCTTC. It specifies CACSPSSRDEQFF.

The V gene is TRBV7-2, the J gene TRBJ2-1; D unclear. V was pared by 3 bases and J by 7 bases, with 10 bases between. The CDR3 contains 13 residues. Germline assignment: CDR1 SGHTA and CDR2 FQGNSA. CDR3 protein: CASSFRQLNEQFF. Written as DNA, the CDR3 is TGTGCCAGCAGCTTCCGGCAACTTAATGAGCAGTTCTTC.

The chain employs TRBV6-6 and TRBJ2-1; no firm D call. V was pared by 4 bases and J by 0 bases, with 10 bases between. The CDR3 sequence is 15 residues long. The V gene's germline CDR1 is MNHNY and CDR2 SVGAGI (reference sequence). CDR3 sequence: CASSWVHSSYNEQFF. DNA of the CDR3: TGTGCCAGCAGTTGGGTTCACAGCTCCTACAATGAGCAGTTCTTC.

The chain has TRBV7-9 and TRBJ2-7; D gene ambiguous. The CDR3 sequence is 11 residues long. V was shortened by 4 bases and J by 5 bases, with 6 bases between the two germline ends. Germline-derived CDR1 and CDR2 are SEHNR and FQNEAQ (reference sequence). Here the CDR3 reads CASSSFDEQYF. CDR3 DNA sequence: TGTGCCAGCAGCTCGTTTGACGAGCAGTACTTC.

The chain joins TRBV25-1 to TRBJ1-1; tentative D call: TRBD1 (5 bases). The germline V gene encodes CDR1 MGHDK and CDR2 SYGVNS. Trimming took 3 bases from V and 3 from J, leaving 14 bases between them. This CDR3 contains 15 residues. This CDR3 reads CASSERGIRHTEAFF. The CDR3 DNA reads TGTGCCAGCAGTGAGCGGGGGATCAGGCACACTGAAGCTTTCTTT.

The CDR3 coding sequence is TGTGCCAGTAGTTCCCCGGTGCCTACCCCAGATACGCAGTATTTT. It is translated as CASSSPVPTPDTQYF. The V and J genes are TRBV19 and TRBJ2-3; D is uncertain. The V gene's germline CDR1 is LNHDA and CDR2 SQIVND (reference sequence). CDR3 size: 15 residues. The V end was cut by 5 bases, the J end by 4 bases, with 16 bases between.

V and J are TRBV28 and TRBJ1-2; possible D gene TRBD1, 5 bases. Germline V gene sequence: CDR1 MDHEN, CDR2 SYDVKM. The V and J ends lost 3 bases and 3 bases respectively, with 17 bases between them. The CDR3 covers 16 residues. As DNA, the CDR3 is TGTGCCAGCAGTTTCCGTGGGACGGATTATTACTATGGCTACACCTTC. As protein: CASSFRGTDYYYGYTF.

This clone was found a few times. This chain links TRBV10-1 with TRBJ2-7, with D perhaps matching TRBD1 or TRBD2 (5 bases each). The CDR3 totals 14 residues. Germline lookup yields CDR1 WNHNN and CDR2 SYGVQD (reference sequence). V gave up 5 bases and J gave up 3 bases, with 14 bases separating them. The CDR3 here is CASSSGTDGYEQYF. The DNA for the CDR3 is TGCGCCAGCAGTTCCGGGACCGACGGCTACGAGCAGTACTTC.

The CDR3 DNA reads TGTGCCAGCAGCTCCACACAGGGGGCGAAGGGAAACACCATATATTTT. Translation gives CASSSTQGAKGNTIYF. V usage is TRBV7-9 and J usage is TRBJ1-3; 9 bases match TRBD1. The V gene's germline CDR1 is SEHNR and CDR2 FQNEAQ (reference sequence). The J segment lost 4 bases and the V segment lost 4 bases, leaving 8 bases of the junction unmatched. CDR3 length equals 16 residues.

The V and J genes are TRBV7-6 and TRBJ2-3; unclear D gene. The germline V gene encodes CDR1 SGHVS and CDR2 FNYEAQ. Deletions cut 3 bases from V and 2 bases from J, with 6 bases between. The CDR3 runs 13 residues. In DNA form, the CDR3 reads TGTGCCAGCAGCTTGACGACCACAGATACGCAGTATTTT. Amino acid sequence: CASSLTTTDTQYF.

V gene TRBV28 combines with J gene TRBJ2-5, with 7 bases lining up with TRBD2. J was trimmed by 6 bases and V by 7 bases; bases with no gene match: 11. The CDR3 contains 14 residues. The V gene's germline CDR1 is MDHEN and CDR2 SYDVKM. The CDR3 DNA sequence: TGTGCCAGCACCTATTCTAGCGGACGGCAGACCCAGTACTTC. Protein product: CASTYSSGRQTQYF.

V is TRBV19 and J is TRBJ1-2; no definite D call. Trimming took off 3 bases at V and 0 bases at J, with 11 bases between the two ends. CDR3 length equals 15 residues. The germline V gene encodes CDR1 LNHDA and CDR2 SQIVND (reference sequence). The DNA for the CDR3 is TGTGCCAGTAGTATTACACAAGGATCTAACTATGGCTACACCTTC. Encoded protein: CASSITQGSNYGYTF.

V is TRBV6-5 and J is TRBJ2-2; TRBD1 matches at 9 bases. Trimming cost V 2 bases and J 6 bases; bases outside gene matches: 4. This CDR3 region has 15 residues. CDR1 and CDR2 (germline): MNHEY, SVGAGI. CDR3 region: CASSYDGQGSGELFF. The CDR3 coding sequence is TGTGCCAGCAGTTACGACGGACAGGGGTCCGGGGAGCTGTTTTTT.

The CDR3 DNA reads as TGTGCCAGCAGTTGGGGTAGTGGCTACACCTTC. Its protein product is CASSWGSGYTF. This chain links TRBV28 with TRBJ1-2; D is ambiguous. V was cut by 4 bases and J by 7 bases, with 7 bases left in between. CDR1 is MDHEN and CDR2 is SYDVKM in the germline V gene. CDR3 length equals 11 residues.

V is TRBV7-9 and J is TRBJ2-2; D gene unclear. The germline gives CDR1 SEHNR, CDR2 FQNEAQ (reference sequence). Trimming removed 1 base at V and 4 bases at J, with 4 bases between. The CDR3 length is 13 residues. Here the CDR3 DNA reads TGTGCCAGCAGCTTAGTGACCACCGGGGAGCTGTTTTTT. Protein: CASSLVTTGELFF.

The CDR3 nucleotides are TGTGCCAGTACCCTGGACAGCTCTGGGGCCAACGTCCTGACTTTC. The encoded protein is CASTLDSSGANVLTF. The chain is built from TRBV19 and TRBJ2-6; D perhaps matches TRBD1 (6 bases). Deletions cut 7 bases from V and 0 bases from J, with 10 bases between. Germline lookup yields CDR1 LNHDA and CDR2 SQIVND (reference sequence). The CDR3 sequence is 15 residues long.

The chain uses TRBV7-9 and TRBJ1-3; no clear D gene. Germline lookup yields CDR1 SEHNR and CDR2 FQNEAQ (reference sequence). The CDR3 consists of 14 residues. Trimming removed 2 bases from V and 0 bases from J, with 5 bases in between. The CDR3 is CASSLQDSGNTIYF. The CDR3 coding sequence is TGTGCCAGCAGCTTACAGGACTCTGGAAACACCATATATTTT.

This clone was seen more than once but under ten times. V gene TRBV30 combines with J gene TRBJ1-4; 8 bases map to TRBD1. V was pared by 1 base and J by 8 bases, with 6 bases of the junction left unmatched. The CDR3 sequence is 14 residues long. Germline CDR1 and CDR2: GTSNPN and SVGIG (reference sequence). This chain's CDR3 is CAWSAGQGAEKLFF. The DNA of the CDR3 is TGTGCCTGGAGTGCGGGTCAGGGGGCGGAAAAACTGTTTTTT.

The chain links TRBV18 to TRBJ1-3; 10 nucleotides match TRBD1. V dropped 1 base and J dropped 2; count of bases not matched to a gene: 5. The CDR3 is 17 amino acids. The germline gives CDR1 KGHSH, CDR2 LQKENI. Written as DNA, the CDR3 is TGTGCCAGCTCACCACTTGACAGGGGGCTCACTGGAAACACCATATATTTT. This sequence encodes CASSPLDRGLTGNTIYF.

This chain links TRBV2 with TRBJ2-7; D may correspond to TRBD1 or TRBD2 (6 bases each). V was pared by 2 bases and J by 4 bases, with 12 bases between. Germline-derived CDR1 and CDR2 are SNHLY and FYNNEI. The CDR3 is 14 amino acids. Written as DNA, the CDR3 is TGTGCCAGCAGTGAAATCGGAGGGGGTTACGAGCAGTACTTC. Its protein is CASSEIGGGYEQYF.

This clone was seen only once. The CDR3 nucleotides are TGCGCCAGCAGCTTGGGACCTCCCACCTACGAGCAGTACTTC. Amino acid sequence: CASSLGPPTYEQYF. The chain couples TRBV5-1 to TRBJ2-7; D call uncertain. V gave up 0 bases and J gave up 2 bases, with 9 bases separating them. The length of the CDR3 is 14 residues. CDR1 is SGHRS, CDR2 YFSETQ, per germline.

The CDR3 reads CASSLIHGLETQYF. The DNA for the CDR3 is TGTGCCAGCAGCTTAATCCATGGGCTTGAGACCCAGTACTTC. The J gene is TRBJ2-5, the V gene TRBV5-6, with D unresolved. The germline V gene has CDR1 SGHDT and CDR2 YYEEEE. V lost 2 bases and J lost 5, with 13 bases in between. This CDR3 is 14 amino acids long.

V and J are TRBV29-1 and TRBJ1-4; D is ambiguous. The CDR3 consists of 13 residues. Trimming took off 4 bases at V and 3 bases at J, with 9 bases between the two ends. Germline V gives CDR1 SQVTM, CDR2 ANQGSEA. Written as DNA, the CDR3 is TGCAGCGTTGTCGTCCAGCCTAATGAAAAACTGTTTTTT. The encoded protein is CSVVVQPNEKLFF.

A note on this clone: This sample includes further DNA sequences coding for the same CDR3. The chain combines TRBV29-1 with TRBJ1-1, with D unresolved. The length of the CDR3 is 12 residues. Trimming stripped 3 bases from V and 1 base from J, with 6 bases between. Germline V gives CDR1 SQVTM, CDR2 ANQGSEA. The CDR3 DNA is TGCAGCGTTGATAGGGAGAACACTGAAGCTTTCTTT. Protein: CSVDRENTEAFF.

The V gene is TRBV15, the J gene TRBJ2-7; no reliable D call. Germline V gives CDR1 LNHNV, CDR2 YYDKDF (reference sequence). Trimming took off 0 bases at V and 0 bases at J, with 9 bases between the two ends. CDR3 length equals 15 residues. For the CDR3, the DNA is TGTGCCACCAGCAGAGATCCCCAGGCCTCCTACGAGCAGTACTTC. Its protein is CATSRDPQASYEQYF.